The 9 T cell receptor beta chains below all came from one sample that was sequenced in a study of blood T cell repertoires in COVID-19. Sequenced by immunoSEQ multiplex PCR; TCRdb stores in-frame clones only, minus some. The sample comprises more than 200,000 clones, 70% to 85% of which are singletons, and around 3.6% rests with the top ten. Sequenced sample: peripheral blood. The receptors shown here come from a woman in her 40s with active or convalescent COVID-19.

V and J are TRBV13 and TRBJ2-6; 7 positions agree with TRBD1. V dropped 4 bases and J dropped 1; count of bases not matched to a gene: 1. There are 15 residues in the CDR3. From germline, CDR1 is PRHDT and CDR2 FYEKMQ (reference sequence). The CDR3 loop is CASSYRGSGANVLTF. CDR3 DNA sequence: TGTGCCAGCAGCTACAGGGGATCTGGGGCCAACGTCCTGACTTTC.

The chain links TRBV18 to TRBJ2-7, with D possibly matching TRBD2 (6 bases). Germline-derived CDR1 and CDR2 are KGHSH and LQKENI. This CDR3 has 13 amino acids. Trimming took 2 bases from V and 2 from J, leaving 7 bases between them. DNA of the CDR3: TGTGCCAGCTCACCAGGGGGGACCTACGAGCAGTACTTC. The encoded protein is CASSPGGTYEQYF.

The chain employs TRBV28 and TRBJ1-4, with 7 bases identical to TRBD1. The V gene's germline CDR1 is MDHEN and CDR2 SYDVKM. The V and J ends lost 2 bases and 7 bases, in that order; junction bases with no gene match: 7. This CDR3 comprises 15 residues. The CDR3 DNA is TGTGCCAGCAGTTTACGAACAGGGGCGGGTGAAAAACTGTTTTTT. This codes for CASSLRTGAGEKLFF.

V gene TRBV19 combines with J gene TRBJ1-6; a possible D gene is TRBD1 (5 bases). The CDR3 loop spans 17 amino acids. V dropped 3 bases and J dropped 0 bases, with 12 bases sitting between them. The germline gives CDR1 LNHDA, CDR2 SQIVND (reference sequence). CDR3 nucleotides: TGTGCCAGTAGTATCTGGGGCCCGAGCTCCTATAATTCACCCCTCCACTTT. This sequence encodes CASSIWGPSSYNSPLHF.

This clone appeared once. The chain employs TRBV13 and TRBJ1-1; TRBD1 matches at 7 bases. V was clipped by 0 bases and J by 7 bases; unmatched bases: 14. This CDR3 is built from 17 residues. Germline CDR1 and CDR2: PRHDT and FYEKMQ (reference sequence). The CDR3: CASSLGRGAGLRVEAFF. The DNA for the CDR3 is TGTGCCAGCAGCTTAGGCAGGGGGGCAGGGCTCCGAGTTGAAGCTTTCTTT. Filled out from reference TRBV13 and TRBJ1-1, the complete variable domain reads AAGVIQSPRHLIKEKRETATLKCYPIPRHDTVYWYQQGPGQDPQFLISFYEKMQSDKGSIPDRFSAQQFSDYHSELNMSSLELGDSALYFCASSLGRGAGLRVEAFFGQGTRLTVV.

V usage is TRBV19 and J usage is TRBJ2-1; TRBD2 agrees at 10 bases. J lost 4 bases, V lost 3 bases, and 3 bases had no gene match. Germline V gene sequence: CDR1 LNHDA, CDR2 SQIVND (reference sequence). CDR3 length: 15 residues. For the CDR3, the DNA is TGTGCCAGTAGTATCCCAGCGGGGGGGTACAATGAGCAGTTCTTC. Protein: CASSIPAGGYNEQFF.

Here the CDR3 reads CASTLGRGGVTEAFF. CDR3 coding DNA: TGTGCCAGCACCTTAGGACGGGGAGGGGTAACTGAAGCTTTCTTT. This chain uses TRBV6-6 with TRBJ1-1; weak D call: TRBD1 (5 bases). Trimming stripped 7 bases from V and 5 bases from J, with 20 bases between. CDR1 MNHNY and CDR2 SVGAGI come from the germline V gene (reference sequence). The CDR3 loop spans 15 amino acids.

The chain uses TRBV10-3 and TRBJ2-2; D may be TRBD1 (6 bases). Trimming took 6 bases from V and 7 from J, leaving 21 bases between them. The germline V gene has CDR1 ENHRY and CDR2 SYGVKD. The CDR3 is 16 amino acids. The DNA for the CDR3 is TGTGCCATCAGCGGCGGCCTCGCAGGGGAGTACGGGGAGCTGTTTTTT. Its protein is CAISGGLAGEYGELFF.

The gene calls are TRBV25-1 and TRBJ1-2; D is perhaps TRBD1 (5 bases). With 4 bases removed from V and 4 bases from J, the gap between germline ends came to 13 bases. The CDR3 is 14 residues long. Germline lookup yields CDR1 MGHDK and CDR2 SYGVNS. This CDR3 reads CASSGGLTAYGYTF. The CDR3 nucleotides are TGTGCCAGCAGTGGGGGACTGACAGCCTATGGCTACACCTTC.